One and the same sample provided the 21 T cell receptor beta chains below, sequenced in a study of spatial heterogeneity in lung cancer. These receptors' targets are unknown. Time point in this sample: sample taken at primary tumor resection. TCRdb ran MiXCR on the 5' RACE reads and lists one entry per CDR3 protein. Of around 4,100 distinct CDR3 sequences in the sample, about a tenth were seen once. Study-wide results and limits: The number of expanded tumor alpha and beta chains correlated with mutation number.

Sequences were derived from lung tumor tissue, sampled at surgery. These receptors were collected from a male donor with early-stage non-small cell lung cancer.

This clonotype was recorded many times. This beta chain is a stray read from a library made for alpha chains; its abundance is not meaningful. The gene calls are TRBV6-5 and TRBJ2-1; 9 bases fit TRBD1. This CDR3 has 15 residues. V shed 6 bases and J 7 bases; nucleotides not matched to a gene: 10. The V gene's germline CDR1 is MNHEY and CDR2 SVGAGI. The CDR3 spells CASSWGQGGSNEQFF. CDR3 bases: TGTGCCAGCAGCTGGGGACAGGGTGGATCGAATGAGCAGTTCTTC.

This clonotype qualifies as medium-sized. This beta chain is an off-target read within a library intended for alpha chains, so its frequency means little. The J gene is TRBJ1-5, the V gene TRBV12-3 or TRBV12-4; tentative D call: TRBD1 (5 bases). V was shortened by 6 bases and J by 5 bases, with 8 bases between the two germline ends. The CDR3 is made up of 12 amino acids. CDR3 sequence: CASRPGYQPQHF. CDR3 sequence (DNA): TGTGCCAGCAGACCAGGGTATCAGCCCCAGCATTTT.

Sample share makes this clonotype medium-sized. This beta chain is an off-target read within a library intended for alpha chains, so its frequency means little. DNA for the CDR3: TGTGCCAGTAGTATGGGACGGCTCTACGAGCAGTACTTC. Protein sequence: CASSMGRLYEQYF. This chain uses TRBV19 with TRBJ2-7, with D perhaps being TRBD1 or TRBD2 (5 bases each). The length of the CDR3 is 13 residues. V was trimmed by 3 bases and J by 3 bases, leaving 9 bases between them. CDR1 LNHDA and CDR2 SQIVND come from the germline V gene (reference sequence).

As for this clonotype: A single base separates this from a much larger clone, so it may be a read error. As an off-target read in a library built for alpha chains, this beta chain has a frequency of little significance. The chain uses TRBV7-2 and TRBJ2-2; D unclear. V shed 2 bases and J shed 5 bases, with 3 bases lying between them. The CDR3 consists of 12 residues. Per germline, CDR1 SGHTA and CDR2 FQGNSA. The CDR3 nucleotides read TGTACCAGCAGCTTACGGACCGGGGAGCTGTTTTTT. It yields the protein CTSSLRTGELFF.

In its sample, this clonotype ranks as medium-sized. This beta chain came through as a stray read in a library set up for alpha chains, and its size says little. This chain connects TRBV10-3 to TRBJ1-6; 8 bases are shared with TRBD1. Germline loops: CDR1 ENHRY, CDR2 SYGVKD. CDR3 length: 14 residues. J gave up 7 bases and V 5 bases, and 4 bases lay outside the gene matches. CDR3 region: CAISWDRRNSPLHF. In DNA form, the CDR3 reads TGTGCCATCAGTTGGGACAGGAGGAATTCACCCCTCCACTTT.

In this sample, this clonotype is medium-sized. A library made for alpha chains picked up this beta chain off target, so its size means little. The gene calls are TRBV21-1 and TRBJ2-1. TRBV21-1 is given as a pseudogene. The CDR3 is 16 amino acids. CDR3 DNA: TGTGCCAGCAGCAACGTAAAGGGGAGGACCTACAATGAGCAGTTCTTC. Residues: CASSNVKGRTYNEQFF.

This clonotype is classed as medium-sized. This beta chain is off target for a library built for alpha chains, so its abundance means little. The chain is built from TRBV20-1 and TRBJ1-5, with a tentative D call TRBD1 (6 bases). The CDR3 length is 15 residues. The ends were cut back, 6 bases at V and 0 bases at J, with 15 bases in the middle. Germline V gene sequence: CDR1 DFQATT, CDR2 SNEGSKA (reference sequence). CDR3 bases: TGCAGTGCGTGGGACACACCATATAGCAATCAGCCCCAGCATTTT. Protein sequence: CSAWDTPYSNQPQHF.

This clonotype was seen many times. The library was prepared for alpha chains; this beta chain is a stray read, so its frequency means little. The chain carries TRBV7-3 and TRBJ2-1, with 7 nucleotides matching TRBD2. CDR3 size: 16 residues. Germline CDR1 and CDR2: SGHTA and FQGTGA. Trimming cost V 5 bases and J 4 bases; bases outside gene matches: 11. CDR3 residues: CASSPEAGVRYNEQFF. The CDR3 DNA follows: TGTGCCAGCAGCCCTGAGGCGGGAGTGAGGTACAATGAGCAGTTCTTC.

This clonotype was picked up a small number of times. This beta chain is an unintended read in a library built for alpha chains; its size means little. The J gene is TRBJ2-2, the V gene TRBV7-2, with D maybe TRBD1 (5 bases). The CDR3 spans 13 residues. The V end lost 5 bases, the J end lost 4 bases, and 8 bases lay between the germline ends. Per germline, CDR1 SGHTA and CDR2 FQGNSA. The CDR3 nucleotides read TGTGCCAGCAGCCCGCAGGGCACCGGGGAGCTGTTTTTT. As protein: CASSPQGTGELFF.

This clonotype was seen a few times. This beta chain is a stray sequence in a library constructed for alpha chains; its clone size is not meaningful. The chain is built from TRBV7-9 and TRBJ2-7, with a tentative D call TRBD2 (6 bases). CDR1 SEHNR and CDR2 FQNEAQ come from the germline V gene (reference sequence). Trimming removed 5 bases from V and 2 bases from J, with 13 bases in between. The CDR3 runs 14 residues. The CDR3 region has the DNA TGTGCCAGCAGCCCAGCCGCGGGGCCCTACGAGCAGTACTTC. Translating it yields CASSPAAGPYEQYF.

This clonotype was seen ten or more times. This beta chain represents an off-target read in a library built for alpha chains; its size is of limited meaning. The chain links TRBV5-1 to TRBJ2-2, with D unresolved. The length of the CDR3 is 14 residues. V lost 0 bases and J 5 bases, leaving 8 bases between the germline ends. CDR1 and CDR2 from the germline V gene are SGHRS and YFSETQ. CDR3 DNA: TGCGCCAGCAGCTTGGCCGGTGAGACCGGGGAGCTGTTTTTT. This translates into CASSLAGETGELFF.

This clonotype is medium-sized. As an off-target read in a library built for alpha chains, this beta chain has a frequency of little significance. This sequence joins TRBV28 and TRBJ1-3; the match to TRBD1 covers 9 bases. The CDR3 has 14 residues. The germline V gene encodes CDR1 MDHEN and CDR2 SYDVKM. Trimming took 5 bases from V and 7 from J; bases not matched to a gene: 6. The CDR3 spells CASSRGQGRNTIYF. The CDR3 DNA reads TGTGCCAGCAGTAGGGGACAGGGAAGGAACACCATATATTTT. Complete variable domain (other parts from reference TRBV28 and TRBJ1-3): DVKVTQSSRYLVKRTGEKVFLECVQDMDHENMFWYRQDPGLGLRLIYFSYDVKMKEKGDIPEGYSVSREKKERFSLILESASTNQTSMYLCASSRGQGRNTIYFGEGSWLTVV.

Regarding this clonotype: This beta chain is a stray sequence in a library constructed for alpha chains; its clone size is not meaningful. The chain has TRBV15 and TRBJ2-3, with unresolved D. There are 14 residues in the CDR3. Trimming pared 1 base from V and 1 base from J, leaving 6 bases between. Germline lookup yields CDR1 LNHNV and CDR2 YYDKDF (reference sequence). The CDR3 loop is CATSRGTRTDTQYF. The CDR3 DNA reads as TGTGCCACCAGCAGAGGTACACGCACAGATACGCAGTATTTT.

By its share, this clonotype is medium-sized. This beta chain is off target for a library built for alpha chains, so its abundance means little. This chain joins TRBV5-6 and TRBJ2-2; D is perhaps TRBD2 (5 bases). Germline CDR1 is SGHDT and CDR2 is YYEEEE. Trimming pared 2 bases from V and 6 bases from J, leaving 14 bases between. The CDR3 covers 15 residues. The CDR3 DNA reads as TGTGCCAGCAGCTTAGGCCTAGCCGACGCCGGGGAGCTGTTTTTT. Its translation: CASSLGLADAGELFF.

For this clonotype: Since the library was made to target alpha chains, this beta chain is a stray read and its abundance is not meaningful. The genes are TRBV7-9 and TRBJ2-1; 7 bases are a match to TRBD2. In germline, CDR1 is SEHNR, CDR2 FQNEAQ (reference sequence). The CDR3 consists of 14 residues. The CDR3 loop is CASGRASGDNEQFF. CDR3 in DNA: TGTGCTAGCGGGCGGGCTAGCGGAGATAATGAGCAGTTCTTC.

Remarks on this clonotype: A library prepared for alpha chains yielded this beta chain as an off-target read; its size is of little meaning. V and J are TRBV4-1 and TRBJ2-1, with 15 bases that match TRBD2. The V segment lost 3 bases and the J segment 7 bases; nucleotides outside the gene matches: 13. The CDR3 has 19 amino acids. Germline V gene lookup returns CDR1 MGHRA and CDR2 YSYEKL. As DNA, the CDR3 is TGCGCCAGCAGCCACCCGGGACTAGCGGGGGGACCAAACCGGAATGAGCAGTTCTTC. This gives the protein CASSHPGLAGGPNRNEQFF.

The sample holds many counts of this clonotype. As an off-target read in a library built for alpha chains, this beta chain has a frequency of little significance. The V and J genes are TRBV5-4 and TRBJ2-2; D tentatively fits TRBD1 or TRBD2 (5 bases each). Germline assignment: CDR1 SGHNT and CDR2 YYREEE (reference sequence). V lost 4 bases to trimming and J lost 5 bases, with 15 bases between them. The CDR3 has 15 residues. The CDR3 DNA sequence: TGTGCCAGCAGCCGAGGGAGTGGGGCAACCGGGGAGCTGTTTTTT. Translating gives CASSRGSGATGELFF.

Only a few counts were recorded for this clonotype. With the library built for alpha chains, this beta chain is off target and its frequency is not meaningful. The chain's CDR3 is CASSQGWGLREWNEQFF. Here the CDR3 DNA reads TGTGCCAGCAGCCAAGGTTGGGGGTTGCGGGAGTGGAATGAGCAGTTCTTC. V gene TRBV3-1 combines with J gene TRBJ2-1; 7 nucleotides agree with TRBD2. Germline loops: CDR1 LGHDT, CDR2 YNNKEL (reference sequence). CDR3 length: 17 residues. After removal of 1 base from V and 7 bases from J, the junction contained 13 bases not matched to a gene.

This clonotype ranks as medium-sized. As an off-target read in a library built for alpha chains, this beta chain has a frequency of little significance. The V call is TRBV7-2, the J call TRBJ2-3, with D uncertain. Germline V gene data show CDR1 as SGHTA and CDR2 as FQGNSA. This CDR3 region has 16 residues. V was trimmed by 7 bases and J by 5 bases, leaving 22 bases between them. The CDR3 reads CASTLKTTGRQDTQYF. The DNA for the CDR3 is TGTGCCAGCACCCTCAAAACCACCGGGCGTCAAGATACGCAGTATTTT.

This clonotype was counted at least ten times. This beta chain lies outside the target of a library built for alpha chains; its clone size means little. The chain joins TRBV11-2 to TRBJ1-2; D is possibly TRBD1 (6 bases). The CDR3 is 15 residues long. V shed 5 bases and J shed 6 bases, with 19 bases lying between them. In germline, CDR1 is SGHAT, CDR2 FQNNGV. The CDR3 sequence is CASSRFGGQYHGYTF. In DNA, the CDR3 is TGTGCCAGCAGCCGATTTGGGGGGCAATATCATGGCTACACCTTC.

By share, this clonotype ranks as medium-sized (0.01 to 0.1%). This beta chain is a stray read from a library made for alpha chains; its abundance is not meaningful. This chain connects TRBV11-1 to TRBJ2-5; D may be TRBD2 (6 bases). V was trimmed by 8 bases and J by 5 bases, leaving 21 bases between them. CDR1 SGHAT and CDR2 FQDESV come from the germline V gene (reference sequence). This CDR3 contains 15 residues. The CDR3 coding sequence is TGTGCCAGCGGCTCCGAACTAGCCCTGGCGGAGACCCAGTACTTC. This gives the protein CASGSELALAETQYF.